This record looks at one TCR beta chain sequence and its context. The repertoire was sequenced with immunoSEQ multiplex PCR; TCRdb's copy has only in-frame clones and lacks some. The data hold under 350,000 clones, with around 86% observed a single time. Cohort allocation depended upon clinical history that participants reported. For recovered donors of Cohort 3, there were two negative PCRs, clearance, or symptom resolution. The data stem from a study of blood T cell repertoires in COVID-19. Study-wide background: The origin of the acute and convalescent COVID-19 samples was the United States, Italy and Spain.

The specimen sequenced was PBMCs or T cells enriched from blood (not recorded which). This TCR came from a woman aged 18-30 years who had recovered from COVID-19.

CDR3 loop: CASTTGGSTDTQYF. The DNA for the CDR3 is TGTGCCAGCACCACAGGGGGGAGCACAGATACGCAGTATTTT. The rearrangement joins TRBV2 to TRBJ2-3; 8 bases fit TRBD1. The CDR3 has 14 amino acids. CDR1 and CDR2 from the germline V gene are SNHLY and FYNNEI. After removal of 7 bases from V and 0 bases from J, the junction contained 3 bases not matched to a gene.